These 2 T cell receptor beta chains originate from one sample sequenced in a study of T-cell memory formation after mild COVID-19. MiXCR, applied by TCRdb to the 5' RACE reads, yields one record per CDR3 protein. The sample contains hundreds of thousands of distinct CDR3 sequences, nearly 25% of which appear only once. The sequenced sample was PBMCs or a T cell subset sorted from them (not recorded which). The receptor set was obtained from an adult woman who had mild COVID-19 (a few samples of this study predate the infection). Cell type and time point are not known.

This clonotype came up a few times. The chain employs TRBV15 and TRBJ2-1; tentatively, D is TRBD2 (7 bases). The CDR3 has 15 amino acids. In germline, CDR1 is LNHNV, CDR2 YYDKDF (reference sequence). The V and J ends lost 0 bases and 8 bases respectively, with 14 bases between them. This CDR3 is CATSRDRGGAHEQFF. The CDR3 DNA sequence: TGTGCCACCAGCAGAGATCGTGGGGGGGCCCATGAGCAGTTCTTC.

V usage is TRBV6-1 and J usage is TRBJ2-3; no clear D. The CDR3 spans 14 residues. In germline, CDR1 is MNHNS, CDR2 SASEGT. V lost 3 bases and J 6 bases, leaving 13 bases between the germline ends. CDR3 loop: CASSDPPSADTQYF. In DNA, the CDR3 is TGTGCCAGCAGTGACCCTCCTAGTGCGGATACGCAGTATTTT.